The rows below give T cell receptor beta chains drawn from one sample of a study of cytomegalovirus exposure and HLA in healthy donors. Using immunoSEQ multiplex PCR, the repertoire was profiled, and TCRdb retains in-frame clones only, with some absent. This repertoire includes tens of thousands of clones. The sample taken for sequencing was PBMCs. The receptors were gathered from a woman aged 55-69 years in good health and CMV-seronegative. Each CDR3 is given with its conserved first and last residue. A D gene is named only where the DNA matches it firmly.

d_call j_call cdr3_length v_call cdr3_nt cdr3_aa
. TRBJ1-2 15 TRBV19 TGTGCCAGTAGTCCCCAGGCCATCCCCAACTATGGCTACACCTTC CASSPQAIPNYGYTF
TRBD2 TRBJ2-1 17 TRBV7-9 TGTGCCAGCAGCTTAAGGTTAAGCGGGATCTCCTACAATGAGCAGTTCTTC CASSLRLSGISYNEQFF
TRBD2 TRBJ2-1 16 TRBV5-1 TGCGCCAGCAGCTTGATAGCGGGAGGTCCCCCCGATGAGCAGTTCTTC CASSLIAGGPPDEQFF
. TRBJ1-1 14 TRBV28 TGTGCCAGCAGTTTACCGAGCATGAACACTGAAGCTTTCTTT CASSLPSMNTEAFF
. TRBJ2-3 17 TRBV18 TGTGCCAGCTCATCTTTACCCGGGACACCTACCGCGGATACGCAGTATTTT CASSSLPGTPTADTQYF
TRBD1 TRBJ1-4 16 TRBV9 TGTGCCAGCAGCCCAGGACCCGGGACAGGGGGCGAAAAACTGTTTTTT CASSPGPGTGGEKLFF
. TRBJ2-7 14 TRBV18 TGTGCCAGCTCATCCGACTCGGGGTCCTACGAGCAGTACTTC CASSSDSGSYEQYF
TRBD2 TRBJ2-7 19 TRBV19 TGTGCCAGTACCCCCTCCGGGACTAGCGGGTTACCGAACCCCTACGAGCAGTACTTC CASTPSGTSGLPNPYEQYF
TRBD1 TRBJ2-7 16 TRBV4-1 TGCGCCAGCAGCCAAGAAACGGACAGGGGGCCCTACGAGCAGTACTTC CASSQETDRGPYEQYF
. TRBJ1-1 14 TRBV19 TGTGCCAGTACGGGCGGGGGTTGGAACACTGAAGCTTTCTTT CASTGGGWNTEAFF
. TRBJ2-2 15 TRBV18 TGTGCCAGCTCACCGAGCAATAGCGGCACCGGGGAGCTGTTTTTT CASSPSNSGTGELFF
. TRBJ2-3 17 TRBV11-2 TGTGCCAGCAGCTTAGTTCAGGGAAACCCCCCCACAGATACGCAGTATTTT CASSLVQGNPPTDTQYF
. TRBJ2-7 14 TRBV6-5 TGTGCCAGCAGTTACTCCGGAGTATCCTACGAGCAGTACTTC CASSYSGVSYEQYF
. TRBJ1-2 15 TRBV7-8 TGTGCCAGCAGCTTAGAAGCAGGAATTAGCTATGGCTACACCTTC CASSLEAGISYGYTF
TRBD1 TRBJ2-7 13 TRBV2 TGTGCCAGCAGTGTCGACAGGGGGCACGAGCAGTACTTC CASSVDRGHEQYF
. TRBJ2-1 13 TRBV28 TGTGCCAGCAATACCCGAGGGGGCAATGAGCAGTTCTTC CASNTRGGNEQFF
. TRBJ1-3 16 TRBV9 TGTGCCAGCAGCGTAGGAGGACAGTCCTCTGGAAACACCATATATTTT CASSVGGQSSGNTIYF
TRBD1 TRBJ2-7 12 TRBV10-3 TGTGCCATCAGTGGGGACAGGGTTGAGCAGTACTTC CAISGDRVEQYF
TRBD2 TRBJ2-1 15 TRBV7-6 TGTGCCAGCAGCTTAGAAGCGGGAGTCCGCAATGAGCAGTTCTTC CASSLEAGVRNEQFF
. TRBJ2-7 16 TRBV5-1 TGCGCCAGCAGGCCGGACCCCGGCGGGACGACCTACGAGCAGTACTTC CASRPDPGGTTYEQYF
TRBD1 TRBJ2-7 15 TRBV28 TGTGCCAGCAGTCGGGTGACAGGGCAGCGCTACGAGCAGTACTTC CASSRVTGQRYEQYF
. TRBJ2-7 11 TRBV29-1 TGCAGCGCCTCTTCCGGGACAGAGCAGTACTTC CSASSGTEQYF
TRBD1 TRBJ1-4 15 TRBV6-5 TGTGCCAGCAGCTTGACGGACAGGTTAAAGGAAAAACTGTTTTTT CASSLTDRLKEKLFF
. TRBJ1-1 13 TRBV5-5 TGTGCCAGCAGCTTGGTCTTAAGGGGTGAAGCTTTCTTT CASSLVLRGEAFF
TRBD2 TRBJ2-1 15 TRBV4-1 TGCGCCAGCAGCCAAGATCCTAGCGGGCCAAATGAGCAGTTCTTC CASSQDPSGPNEQFF
TRBD1 TRBJ2-1 16 TRBV5-6 TGTGCCAGCAGTGAAGAACAGGGGAGCTCCTACAATGAGCAGTTCTTC CASSEEQGSSYNEQFF
. TRBJ2-7 17 TRBV5-1 TGCGCCAGCAGCTTTATCGGACAGCTTATCCTAATGGACGAGCAGTACTTC CASSFIGQLILMDEQYF
. TRBJ1-2 16 TRBV7-9 TGTGCCAGCAGCATTACAGGGTTGGAGGCACACTATGGCTACACCTTC CASSITGLEAHYGYTF
. TRBJ2-1 14 TRBV7-6 TGTGCCAGCAGCTTAGAGGCTAGCCACAATGAGCAGTTCTTC CASSLEASHNEQFF
TRBD1 TRBJ1-3 19 TRBV9 TGTGCCAGCAGCGTTTACTCGGGACAGGGGGCCTCGAATGGAAACACCATATATTTT CASSVYSGQGASNGNTIYF
. TRBJ2-3 18 TRBV21-1 TGTGCCAGCAGCAAAGGTGGTAGCGGGAGGTCCCGTCCAGATACGCAGTATTTT CASSKGGSGRSRPDTQYF
TRBD2 TRBJ2-3 17 TRBV28 TGTGCCAGCAGAGGGACTAGCGGGAGGGATAGCCCAGATACGCAGTATTTT CASRGTSGRDSPDTQYF
TRBD2 TRBJ2-3 15 TRBV2 TGTGCCAGCAGTAGGTCTAGCGGGAGTGCAGATACGCAGTATTTT CASSRSSGSADTQYF
TRBD1 TRBJ1-5 17 TRBV19 TGTGCCACCCAGGCGGGACAGGGTGTTTATAGCAATCAGCCCCAGCATTTT CATQAGQGVYSNQPQHF
TRBD2 TRBJ2-7 16 TRBV6-6 TGTGCCAGCAGGATGGGTGGACTAGCGCGATCCTACGAGCAGTACTTC CASRMGGLARSYEQYF
TRBD2 TRBJ2-3 14 TRBV19 TGTGCCAGTAGCTCACTAGCGAGAGCAGATACGCAGTATTTT CASSSLARADTQYF
. TRBJ2-7 15 TRBV6-6 TGTGCCAGCAGTTCAGGGGCTAGCGGCTCCTACGAGCAGTACTTC CASSSGASGSYEQYF
TRBD1 TRBJ2-1 14 TRBV28 TGTGCCAGCAGCCTCGGACAGGGGGGGAATGAGCAGTTCTTC CASSLGQGGNEQFF
. TRBJ1-1 13 TRBV27 TGTGCCAGCAGTATCACACGGGACACTGAAGCTTTCTTT CASSITRDTEAFF
. TRBJ2-1 14 TRBV7-2 TGTGCCAGCAGCTTAGAGTCGCGGAACAATGAGCAGTTCTTC CASSLESRNNEQFF
TRBD2 TRBJ2-5 14 TRBV6-4 TGTGCCAGCAGCATCCGGGGGGGGCAAGAGACCCAGTACTTC CASSIRGGQETQYF
. TRBJ2-4 16 TRBV18 TGTGCCAGCTCACCACCACAGATACTAGCCAAAAACATTCAGTACTTC CASSPPQILAKNIQYF
. TRBJ2-2 16 TRBV27 TGTGCCAGCAGTTTAACGGACAGTCTGTTCACCGGGGAGCTGTTTTTT CASSLTDSLFTGELFF
. TRBJ1-1 15 TRBV5-1 TGCGCCAGCAGCTTGCTGGACTTAATGAACACTGAAGCTTTCTTT CASSLLDLMNTEAFF
TRBD2 TRBJ2-2 14 TRBV7-9 TGTGCCAGCAGCCCTTCGACTAGCAACGGGGAGCTGTTTTTT CASSPSTSNGELFF
TRBD1 TRBJ2-7 15 TRBV7-3 TGTGCCAGCAGCTTAACCGGCCAGGGGGCGGACGAGCAGTACTTC CASSLTGQGADEQYF
. TRBJ2-2 14 TRBV5-4 TGTGCCAGCAGCTTGTTGCCGGGCACCGGGGAGCTGTTTTTT CASSLLPGTGELFF
TRBD2 TRBJ2-2 17 TRBV7-2 TGTGCCAGCAGCTTGGGAATAGCGGGAGGGCCCACCGGGGAGCTGTTTTTT CASSLGIAGGPTGELFF
TRBD1 TRBJ1-5 14 TRBV6-5 TGTGCCAGCAGCGCTACAGGGGGCAATCAGCCCCAGCATTTT CASSATGGNQPQHF
. TRBJ1-2 13 TRBV30 TGTGCCTGGATTCGTCCCAGGCCCTATGGCTACACCTTC CAWIRPRPYGYTF
TRBD2 TRBJ2-1 16 TRBV2 TGTGCCAGCAGTGATTGGGCTAGCGGGAGTTTCAATGAGCAGTTCTTC CASSDWASGSFNEQFF
TRBD1 TRBJ1-1 14 TRBV29-1 TGCAGCACTGAACAGGGGACCACGAACACTGAAGCTTTCTTT CSTEQGTTNTEAFF
TRBD1 TRBJ1-5 19 TRBV7-8 TGTGCCAGCAGCTCTGGCTCGACAGGACAGGGAGGACTAGGTCAGCCCCAGCATTTT CASSSGSTGQGGLGQPQHF
TRBD1 TRBJ1-2 15 TRBV7-2 TGTGCCAGCAGCGCATCCGGGACAGGGATCTATGGCTACACCTTC CASSASGTGIYGYTF
. TRBJ2-2 16 TRBV5-6 TGTGCCAGCAGCTTGGTCGGCGGGGACAACACCGGGGAGCTGTTTTTT CASSLVGGDNTGELFF
TRBD2 TRBJ2-7 19 TRBV18 TGTGCCAGCTCACCACCCGGACTAGCGGGAGGGCCTGGAACCTACGAGCAGTACTTC CASSPPGLAGGPGTYEQYF
. TRBJ2-3 15 TRBV19 TGTGCCAGTAGTATAGGTGAGCCCCCGGCAGATACGCAGTATTTT CASSIGEPPADTQYF
. TRBJ1-5 15 TRBV2 TGTGCCAGCAGTGGCCCGGGAACTGTCGATCAGCCCCAGCATTTT CASSGPGTVDQPQHF
TRBD1 TRBJ2-2 15 TRBV19 TGTGCCAGTAGTATCTGGGACAGGGGCACCGGGGAGCTGTTTTTT CASSIWDRGTGELFF